This T cell receptor beta chain was identified during a study of Ad26.COV2.S vaccination and SARS-CoV-2 variants. Across the whole study: Donor got 5x10^10 or 1x10^11 viral particles of Ad26.COV2.S.

The treatment: about 20 received Ad26.COV2.S at low or high dose, single or two shots; five or six received placebo; per-sample allocation not given. Sampling was performed 63 days after the first vaccine or placebo injection. As its vector, the vaccine had Ad26, which expressed Wuhan-strain SARS-CoV-2 spike. The germline V and J ends were trimmed by 3 bases and 2 bases, with 11 bases remaining between them. There are 14 residues in the CDR3. Germline CDR1 is SGHNT and CDR2 is YYREEE (reference sequence). TCRdb's table, derived via immunoSEQ multiplex PCR, lists solely in-frame clones and lacks some. The table lists about 400,000 clones, around 85% of them singletons.

The V and J genes are TRBV5-4 and TRBJ1-2; unclear D gene. The TCR was taken from a person between 18 and 60 years old who received the Ad26.COV2.S COVID-19 vaccine or a placebo. The specimen comprised peripheral blood, sampled in a trial of Ad26.COV2.S vaccine versus placebo. CDR3 bases: TGTGCCAGCAGCTCCGGACTGAACAACTATGGCTACACCTTC. Protein product: CASSSGLNNYGYTF.